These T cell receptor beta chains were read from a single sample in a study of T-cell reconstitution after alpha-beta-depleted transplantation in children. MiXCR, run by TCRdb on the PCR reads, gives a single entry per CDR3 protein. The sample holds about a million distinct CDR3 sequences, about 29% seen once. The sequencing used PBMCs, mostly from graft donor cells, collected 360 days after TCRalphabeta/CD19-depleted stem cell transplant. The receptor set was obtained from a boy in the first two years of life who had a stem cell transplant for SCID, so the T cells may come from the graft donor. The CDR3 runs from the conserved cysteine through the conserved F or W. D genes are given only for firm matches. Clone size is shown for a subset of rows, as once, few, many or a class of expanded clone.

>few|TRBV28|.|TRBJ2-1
CASSRGGHEQFF
TGTGCCAGCAGTAGGGGGGGGCATGAGCAGTTCTTC
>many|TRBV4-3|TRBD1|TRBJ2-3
CASSQERGRRSTDTQYF
TGCGCCAGCAGCCAAGAGAGGGGGCGGCGGAGCACAGATACGCAGTATTTT
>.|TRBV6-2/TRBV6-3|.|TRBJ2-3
CASSYSGLLTDTQYF
TGTGCCAGCAGTTACTCGGGACTCCTCACAGATACGCAGTATTTT
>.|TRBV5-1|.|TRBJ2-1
CASSPSSRGHEQFF
TGCGCCAGCAGCCCCTCTTCGAGGGGCCATGAGCAGTTCTTC
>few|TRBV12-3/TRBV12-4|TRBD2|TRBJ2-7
CASSQGAGGSSYEQYF
TGTGCCAGCAGCCAAGGGGCGGGGGGGTCCTCCTACGAGCAGTACTTC
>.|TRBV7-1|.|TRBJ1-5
CASSPASITNQPQHF
TGTGCCAGCAGCCCAGCGAGTATAACAAATCAGCCCCAGCATTTT
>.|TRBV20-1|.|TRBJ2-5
CSVKADVGLAQYF
TGCAGTGTCAAGGCAGACGTCGGGCTGGCCCAGTACTTC
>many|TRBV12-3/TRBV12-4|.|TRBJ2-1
CASSNNEQFF
TGTGCCAGCAGCAACAATGAGCAGTTCTTC
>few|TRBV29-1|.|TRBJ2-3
CSAKHGGTDTQYF
TGCAGCGCTAAGCATGGTGGCACAGATACGCAGTATTTT
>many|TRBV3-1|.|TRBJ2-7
CASSPSLGPPPYEQYF
TGTGCCAGCAGCCCGAGCCTGGGACCTCCGCCATACGAGCAGTACTTC
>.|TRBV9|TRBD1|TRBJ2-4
CASSVEGSGKGQGIKNIQYF
TGTGCCAGCAGCGTTGAGGGTAGCGGTAAGGGACAGGGAATCAAAAACATTCAGTACTTC
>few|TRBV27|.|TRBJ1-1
CASSFGKYTEAFF
TGTGCCAGCAGTTTCGGGAAGTACACTGAAGCTTTCTTT
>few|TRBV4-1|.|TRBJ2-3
CASSVPGITDTQYF
TGCGCCAGCAGCGTTCCGGGGATCACAGATACGCAGTATTTT
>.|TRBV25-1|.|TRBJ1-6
CASSVNNSPLHF
TGTGCCAGCAGTGTCAATAATTCACCCCTCCACTTT
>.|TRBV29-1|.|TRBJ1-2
CSVVQGTHGDYGYTF
TGCAGCGTTGTTCAGGGAACCCACGGAGACTATGGCTACACCTTC
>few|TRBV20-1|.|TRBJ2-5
CSAAQGPSAETQYF
TGCAGTGCCGCCCAGGGGCCTTCTGCGGAGACCCAGTACTTC
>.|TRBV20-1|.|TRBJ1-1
CSAPRLEAFF
TGCAGTGCCCCCAGATTAGAAGCTTTCTTT
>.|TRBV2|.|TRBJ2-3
CASSEAPGRASITDTQYF
TGTGCCAGCAGTGAAGCGCCTGGCCGTGCATCGATCACAGATACGCAGTATTTT
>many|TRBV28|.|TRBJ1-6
CASSEGAGPLHF
TGTGCCAGCTCGGAGGGAGCAGGACCCCTCCACTTT
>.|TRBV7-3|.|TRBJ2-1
CASGVGLTSYNEQFF
TGTGCCAGCGGCGTGGGGCTGACCTCCTACAATGAGCAGTTCTTC
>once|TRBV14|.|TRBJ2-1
CASSQDSGVYNEQFF
TGTGCCAGCAGCCAAGATAGCGGCGTATACAATGAGCAGTTCTTC
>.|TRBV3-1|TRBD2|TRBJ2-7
CASSQTSGGYEQYF
TGTGCCAGCAGTCAGACTAGCGGGGGATACGAGCAGTACTTC
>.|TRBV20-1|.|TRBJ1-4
CSAASGPGNEKLFF
TGCAGTGCTGCCTCAGGACCCGGGAATGAAAAACTGTTTTTT
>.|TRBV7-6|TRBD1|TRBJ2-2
CASSFPRGQGPGELFF
TGTGCCAGCAGCTTCCCCAGGGGACAGGGACCCGGGGAGCTGTTTTTT
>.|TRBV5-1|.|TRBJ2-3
CASSNAASKQYF
TGCGCCAGCAGCAATGCGGCTAGTAAGCAGTATTTT
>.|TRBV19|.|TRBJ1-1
CASSISGGMNTEAFF
TGTGCCAGTAGTATAAGCGGGGGAATGAACACTGAAGCTTTCTTT
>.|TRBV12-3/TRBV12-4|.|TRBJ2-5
CASSPVGTLKGETQYF
TGTGCCAGCAGTCCGGTTGGGACTCTAAAAGGAGAGACCCAGTACTTC
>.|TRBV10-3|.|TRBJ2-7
CAISDQGDEQYF
TGTGCCATCAGTGATCAGGGTGACGAGCAGTACTTC
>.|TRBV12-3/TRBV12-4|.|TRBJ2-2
CASSFGQLNTGELFF
TGTGCCAGCAGCTTCGGACAGCTGAACACCGGGGAGCTGTTTTTT
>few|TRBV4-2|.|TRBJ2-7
CATANVRGDPYEQYF
TGTGCCACAGCAAACGTCAGGGGGGATCCCTACGAGCAGTACTTC
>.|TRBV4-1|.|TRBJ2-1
CASSQDIVSSYNEQFF
TGCGCCAGCAGCCAAGATATAGTGAGCTCCTACAATGAGCAGTTCTTC
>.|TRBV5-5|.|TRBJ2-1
CASRTPQGQQFF
TGTGCCAGCAGGACCCCGCAGGGCCAACAGTTCTTC
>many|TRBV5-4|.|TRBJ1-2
CASSLDNYGYTF
TGTGCCAGCAGCTTGGACAACTATGGCTACACCTTC
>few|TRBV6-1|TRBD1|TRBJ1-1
CASTEGTGGWTEAFF
TGTGCCAGCACCGAGGGGACAGGGGGTTGGACTGAAGCTTTCTTT
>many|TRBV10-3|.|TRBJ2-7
CAIADINDEQYF
TGTGCCATCGCCGACATAAACGACGAGCAGTACTTC
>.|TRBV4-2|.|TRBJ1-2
CASSQVPGNYGYTF
TGTGCCAGCAGCCAAGTTCCGGGGAACTATGGCTACACCTTC
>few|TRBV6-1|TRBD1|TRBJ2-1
CASRVRTGMNEQFF
TGTGCCAGCAGGGTCCGGACAGGGATGAATGAGCAGTTCTTC
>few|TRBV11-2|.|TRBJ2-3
CASSPKLTSSTDTQYF
TGTGCCAGCAGCCCGAAACTAACGTCTAGCACAGATACGCAGTATTTT
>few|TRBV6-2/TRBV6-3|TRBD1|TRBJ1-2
CASKHAAGTAKAYGYTF
TGTGCCAGCAAACACGCCGCCGGGACAGCAAAAGCCTATGGCTACACCTTC
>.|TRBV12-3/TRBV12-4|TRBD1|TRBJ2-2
CASSPTGVFDTGELFF
TGTGCCAGCAGTCCGACAGGGGTTTTCGACACCGGGGAGCTGTTTTTT
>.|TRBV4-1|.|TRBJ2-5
CASSQGYRLKETQYF
TGCGCCAGCAGCCAAGGGTACAGGCTTAAAGAGACCCAGTACTTC
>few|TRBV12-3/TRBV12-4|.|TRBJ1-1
CASSWGSTEAFF
TGTGCCAGCTCTTGGGGGAGCACTGAAGCTTTCTTT
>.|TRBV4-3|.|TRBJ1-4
CASSQSRRPFREKLFF
TGCGCCAGCAGCCAATCTAGACGGCCCTTTAGGGAAAAACTGTTTTTT
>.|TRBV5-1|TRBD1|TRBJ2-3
CASSSRGTGSSDTQYF
TGCGCCAGCAGCTCCAGAGGGACAGGGAGCTCGGATACGCAGTATTTT
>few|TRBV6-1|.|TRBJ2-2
CATFGGLDTGELFF
TGTGCCACCTTCGGTGGTCTGGACACCGGGGAGCTGTTTTTT
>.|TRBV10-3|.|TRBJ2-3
CAIWTPGTDTQYF
TGTGCCATCTGGACTCCCGGCACAGATACGCAGTATTTT